This T cell receptor (beta chain) was sequenced during a study of identical twins. The CDR3 is 13 amino acids. Trimming shortened V by 0 bases and J by 4 bases, and 6 bases separated the two germline ends. The germline CDR1 and CDR2 sequences are LGHDT and YNNKEL (reference sequence). The table lists this clonotype with many counts. The antigen is unknown. MiXCR, applied by TCRdb to the 5' RACE reads, yields one record per CDR3 protein. The sample has about 920,000 distinct CDR3 sequences; approximately 13% are singletons. Broader study findings: For cord blood, abundant beta clonotypes had fewer insertions, unlike memory repertoires, which showed none. Models underestimated how often monozygotic twins shared out-of-frame TCR alpha.

The sample also formed part of further work on yellow fever vaccine responses in identical twins.

Sequencing was performed on PBMCs. The rearrangement joins TRBV3-1 to TRBJ2-5; D is unclear. This receptor was identified in a woman under 30 in good health. The CDR3 coding sequence is TGTGCCAGCAGCCAAGATCTTGGAGAGACCCAGTACTTC. Translating gives CASSQDLGETQYF.